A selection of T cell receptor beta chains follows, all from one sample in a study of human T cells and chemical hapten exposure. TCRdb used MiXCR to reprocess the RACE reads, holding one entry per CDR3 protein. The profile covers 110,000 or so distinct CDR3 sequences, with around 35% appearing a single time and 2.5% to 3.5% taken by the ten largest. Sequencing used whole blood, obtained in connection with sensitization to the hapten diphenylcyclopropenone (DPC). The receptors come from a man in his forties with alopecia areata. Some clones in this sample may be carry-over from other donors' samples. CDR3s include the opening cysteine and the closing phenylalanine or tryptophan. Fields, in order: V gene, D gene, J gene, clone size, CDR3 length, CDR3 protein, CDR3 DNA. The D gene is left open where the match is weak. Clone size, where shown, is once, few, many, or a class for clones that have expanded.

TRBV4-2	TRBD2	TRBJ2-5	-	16	CASSQEVTSGSETQYF	TGTGCCAGCAGCCAAGAAGTGACTAGCGGGAGTGAGACCCAGTACTTC
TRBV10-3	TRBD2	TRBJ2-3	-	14	CATTRGGGTDTQYF	TGTGCCACCACACGTGGGGGGGGCACAGATACGCAGTATTTT
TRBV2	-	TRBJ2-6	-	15	CASSPVSSGANVLTF	TGTGCCAGCAGTCCGGTCAGCTCTGGGGCCAACGTCCTGACTTTC
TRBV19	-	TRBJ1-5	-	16	CASSQPEGGGNQPQHF	TGTGCCAGTAGCCAACCCGAGGGGGGGGGAAATCAGCCCCAGCATTTT
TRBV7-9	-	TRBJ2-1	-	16	CASSLAWSGSYNEQFF	TGTGCCAGCAGCTTAGCATGGAGTGGGTCCTACAATGAGCAGTTCTTC
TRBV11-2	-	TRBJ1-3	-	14	CAIQGTGTGNTIYF	TGTGCCATCCAGGGGACTGGGACTGGAAACACCATATATTTT
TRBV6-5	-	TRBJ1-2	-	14	CASTPARVVKGYTF	TGTGCCAGCACCCCGGCGCGAGTCGTAAAGGGCTACACCTTC
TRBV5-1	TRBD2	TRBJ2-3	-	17	CASSLMGEGLMTDTQYF	TGCGCCAGCAGCTTGATGGGGGAGGGCCTGATGACAGATACGCAGTATTTT
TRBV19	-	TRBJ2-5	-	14	CASSIILGTGGQYF	TGTGCCAGTAGTATCATCTTAGGCACCGGTGGCCAGTACTTC
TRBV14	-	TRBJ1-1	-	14	CASSHDEHPTEAFF	TGTGCCAGCAGCCACGACGAACACCCCACTGAAGCTTTCTTT
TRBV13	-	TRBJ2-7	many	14	CASSLSGRSYEQYF	TGTGCCAGCAGCTTATCGGGACGGTCCTACGAGCAGTACTTC
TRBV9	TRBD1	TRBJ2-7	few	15	CASSGGTGLVDEQYF	TGTGCCAGCAGTGGAGGGACAGGGCTCGTCGACGAGCAGTACTTC
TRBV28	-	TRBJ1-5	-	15	CASSFVAGGRQPQHF	TGTGCCAGCAGTTTCGTAGCAGGAGGAAGGCAGCCCCAGCATTTT
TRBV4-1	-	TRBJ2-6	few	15	CASSLSPSGANVLTF	TGCGCCAGCAGCCTTAGTCCCTCTGGGGCCAACGTCCTGACTTTC
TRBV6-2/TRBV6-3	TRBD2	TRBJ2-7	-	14	CASRLAGESYEQYF	TGTGCCAGCAGACTAGCGGGGGAGAGCTACGAGCAGTACTTC
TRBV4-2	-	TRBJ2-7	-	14	CASSQDLGSDEQYF	TGTGCCAGCAGCCAAGATCTGGGGTCGGACGAGCAGTACTTC
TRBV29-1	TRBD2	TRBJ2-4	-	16	CSVEGRFSGRTNIQYF	TGCAGCGTTGAGGGTAGATTTTCCGGGAGGACCAACATTCAGTACTTC